This T cell receptor (beta chain) is from a study of blood T cell repertoires in COVID-19. At the level of the study: Italy, Spain and the United States were the sources of the convalescent and acute COVID-19 samples. Sources were T cells, B-cell-depleted T cells, or PBMCs; the material itself was cDNA or gDNA.

Assignment of participants to cohorts was predicated upon participant-reported clinical history. Donors in Cohort 3 counted as recovered after two negative PCRs, clearance, or symptom resolution. Assay used: immunoSEQ multiplex PCR; TCRdb lists only in-frame clones, some missing. The data contain more than 110,000 clones, around 80% of them singletons. This CDR3 contains 14 residues. Trimming pared 3 bases from V and 7 bases from J, leaving 14 bases between. The germline V gene encodes CDR1 SGHNT and CDR2 YYREEE (reference sequence). The chain is built from TRBV5-4 and TRBJ1-3; TRBD1 is a possible D gene (5 bases). The TCR was taken from a woman in her forties or fifties who had recovered from COVID-19. The sequenced material came from PBMCs or T cells enriched from blood (not recorded which). The CDR3 DNA reads TGTGCCAGCAGCTCTTCAGGGTTTCGGAACACCATATATTTT. Its protein product is CASSSSGFRNTIYF.